The 25 T cell receptor beta chains in this list originate from one sample, sequenced in a study of tumor and adjacent non-tumor tissue in lung cancer. The template was RNA from unsorted bulk tissue. The library came from three nested PCR rounds adapted from ARM-PCR protocols. Via MiXCR, TCRdb re-called the multiplex PCR reads, giving one row per CDR3 protein. This table holds 90,000 to 130,000 distinct CDR3 sequences, over 75% found once. Sequencing was done on a sample of lung tumor tissue. These TCRs come from an older man with non-small cell lung cancer.

The rearrangement joins TRBV29-1 to TRBJ1-1; D gene unclear. CDR1 is SQVTM and CDR2 is ANQGSEA in the germline V gene. The CDR3 totals 13 residues. V shed 3 bases and J shed 3 bases, with 11 bases lying between them. This CDR3 is CSVDGEEYTEAFF. The DNA of the CDR3 is TGCAGCGTTGACGGGGAAGAATACACTGAAGCTTTCTTT.

Comments on this clonotype: Mismatch with germline at one junction end may stem from a read error. This chain joins TRBV5-1 and TRBJ2-6, with D possibly called TRBD1 or TRBD2 (5 bases each). Looked up from germline, CDR1 is SGHRS and CDR2 is YFSETQ. CDR3 size: 15 residues. The CDR3, as DNA: TGCGCCAGCAGCTTGGATGGGCACGGGGCCAACGTCCCGACTTTC. Translation gives CASSLDGHGANVPTF. Supplemented by reference TRBV5-1 and TRBJ2-6, the full variable domain reads KAGVTQTPRYLIKTRGQQVTLSCSPISGHRSVSWYQQTPGQGLQFLFEYFSETQRNKGNFPGRFSGRQFSNSRSEMNVSTLELGDSALYLCASSLDGHGANVPTFGAGSRLTVL.

As concerns this clonotype: The junction departs from germline at one end; a sequencing error may be responsible. This sequence joins TRBV18 and TRBJ2-2, with D possibly being TRBD2 (6 bases). Germline loops: CDR1 KGHSH, CDR2 LQKENI. The length of the CDR3 is 16 residues. CDR3 DNA: TGTGCCAGCTCACATTACAGCGACGCGAACACCGGGGGGCTGTTTTTT. Protein product: CASSHYSDANTGGLFF.

This sequence joins TRBV6-6 and TRBJ2-3; D is undetermined. Trimming removed 8 bases at V and 4 bases at J, with 16 bases between. Germline V gene sequence: CDR1 MNHNY, CDR2 SVGAGI (reference sequence). This CDR3 is built from 14 residues. The CDR3 DNA sequence: TGTGCCAGCGGCTTACGTAGTGAGGCAGATACGCAGTATTTT. Its translation: CASGLRSEADTQYF.

Concerning this clonotype: Possible read error: a much larger clone is one base away. This rearrangement joins TRBV27 to TRBJ2-7, with 8 nucleotides matching TRBD1. From germline, CDR1 is MNHEY and CDR2 SMNVEV (reference sequence). The CDR3 has 15 amino acids. The CDR3: CTSSSGTGLSYEQYF. The CDR3 region has the DNA TGTACCAGCAGTTCAGGGACAGGTTTGAGTTACGAGCAGTACTTC.

A note on this clonotype: At one end the junction does not follow the germline gene, possibly because of a read error. The chain uses TRBV29-1 and TRBJ1-2; D is uncertain. The CDR3 is 16 residues long. In germline, CDR1 is SQVTM, CDR2 ANQGSEA. This CDR3 is CSVVHYQSSGDDGYTF. The CDR3, as DNA: TGCAGCGTTGTCCACTATCAATCCTCGGGAGATGATGGCTACACATTC.

With regard to this clonotype: A read error is likely, as this CDR3 ends without the conserved phenylalanine or tryptophan. The chain joins TRBV11-3 to TRBJ2-5; TRBD1 matches 10 bases. The CDR3 length is 15 residues. Germline loops: CDR1 SGHNT, CDR2 YENEEA. V lost 6 bases and J lost 8; bases outside the gene matches: 12. The CDR3: CASSEGQGVHVTQYI. In DNA form, the CDR3 reads TGTGCCAGCAGTGAAGGACAGGGGGTACACGTAACCCAGTACATC.

Worth noting for this clonotype: The junction departs from germline at one end; a sequencing error may be responsible. The gene calls are TRBV29-1 and TRBJ1-1; the match to TRBD1 covers 8 bases. This CDR3 is 13 amino acids long. CDR1 is SQVTM, CDR2 ANQGSEA, per germline. The CDR3 DNA reads as TGCAGCGTTTCAACAGGGGGAGTAACTGAAGCCTTCTTT. It translates to CSVSTGGVTEAFF.

V and J are TRBV5-4 and TRBJ1-2, with D uncertain. Trimming removed 10 bases from V and 4 bases from J, with 20 bases in between. This CDR3 is built from 14 residues. Per germline, CDR1 SGHNT and CDR2 YYREEE (reference sequence). The CDR3 DNA sequence: TGTGCCGGCACCTTGGGTACAGCCTTCTATGGCTACACCTTC. It translates to CAGTLGTAFYGYTF.

Worth noting for this clonotype: The junction departs from the called germline gene at one end, perhaps through a read error. The chain links TRBV5-4 to TRBJ1-2, with D perhaps TRBD1 (6 bases). The CDR3 is made up of 14 amino acids. Germline V gene sequence: CDR1 SGHNT, CDR2 YYREEE (reference sequence). CDR3 sequence: CAGSAENRAEGYTF. The CDR3 nucleotides are TGTGCCGGCAGCGCAGAAAACAGGGCTGAAGGCTACACCTTC.

Regarding this clonotype: Possible read error: a much larger clone is one base away. V and J are TRBV7-9 and TRBJ1-6; 8 bases are a match to TRBD1. Germline V lookup: CDR1 SEHNR, CDR2 FQNEAQ (reference sequence). The CDR3 is 14 amino acids. Unmatched junction bases numbered 4, after V lost 3 bases and J lost 9 bases. CDR3 sequence: CASSLYRGFSPLHF. CDR3 DNA sequence: TGTGCCAGCAGCTTGTACAGGGGGTTTTCACCCCTCCACTTT.

The V gene is TRBV28, the J gene TRBJ1-1; a weak D match, TRBD1 (5 bases). There are 14 residues in the CDR3. Trimming removed 10 bases at V and 3 bases at J, with 18 bases between. Germline V gene data show CDR1 as MDHEN and CDR2 as SYDVKM. CDR3 sequence (DNA): TGTGCCATCTTACATGGGGGGGGGTACACTGAAGCTTTCTTT. It translates to CAILHGGGYTEAFF.

Worth noting for this clonotype: The junction departs from germline at one end; a sequencing error may be responsible. This chain uses TRBV11-2 with TRBJ2-3; D unresolved. This CDR3 region has 14 residues. CDR1 SGHAT and CDR2 FQNNGV come from the germline V gene. CDR3 loop: CASSPTPRSNTQCF. CDR3 DNA: TGTGCCAGCAGCCCAACCCCACGGTCAAATACGCAGTGTTTT. Drawing the rest from reference TRBV11-2 and TRBJ2-3, the complete variable domain is EAGVAQSPRYKIIEKRQSVAFWCNPISGHATLYWYQQILGQGPKLLIQFQNNGVVDDSQLPKDRFSAERLKGVDSTLKIQPAKLEDSAVYLCASSPTPRSNTQCFGPGTRLTVL.

V is TRBV4-2 and J is TRBJ2-1; D is perhaps TRBD1 or TRBD2 (5 bases each). The CDR3 sequence is 14 residues long. The germline gives CDR1 LGHNA, CDR2 YNFKEQ. The DNA of the CDR3 is TGTGCTGGCAGTGGGGGTGGTAGCTTCAATGAGCAGTTCTTC. It codes for CAGSGGGSFNEQFF.

This clonotype has just one count. One end of the junction is discordant with germline, which a read error may explain. This chain links TRBV4-2 with TRBJ2-7; 7 positions agree with TRBD2. In germline, CDR1 is LGHNA, CDR2 YNFKEQ. The CDR3 length is 14 residues. The CDR3 DNA is TGTGCCAGCAGTCGAGCGGGATGGCCCCACGAGCAATACTTC. It specifies CASSRAGWPHEQYF.

A word on this clonotype: A junction boundary mismatches the germline segment, possibly from a read error. CDR3 region: CASSLAGPYNEQFF. CDR3 DNA: TGTGCCAGTAGCTTAGCGGGACCCTACAATGAGCAGTTCTTC. This rearrangement joins TRBV11-1 to TRBJ2-1; 8 bases line up with TRBD2. Germline V lookup: CDR1 SGHAT, CDR2 FQDESV (reference sequence). CDR3 size: 14 residues.

As to this clonotype: A clone one base away is much larger, so this may be a read error. Written as DNA, the CDR3 is TGTGGCAGCAGTAAAGGGGGGGTACGGCAGCCCCAGCATTTT. It translates to CGSSKGGVRQPQHF. The rearrangement joins TRBV28 to TRBJ1-5, with D perhaps matching TRBD1 (6 bases). The V gene's germline CDR1 is MDHEN and CDR2 SYDVKM. The CDR3 runs 14 residues.

The CDR3 DNA follows: TGCGCCAGCAGCCAAGGGTTTGTCAGGGACCACGAGCAGTACTTC. This encodes CASSQGFVRDHEQYF. V is TRBV4-1 and J is TRBJ2-7, with D perhaps assigned TRBD1 or TRBD2 (5 bases each). The CDR3 has 15 amino acids. In germline, CDR1 is MGHRA, CDR2 YSYEKL. Between the trimmed V and J ends, which lost 1 base and 5 bases, there was a span of 15 bases.

Worth noting for this clonotype: An end of the junction differs from the germline gene, which may be a read error. This chain joins TRBV6-6 and TRBJ2-3; 10 nucleotides line up with TRBD1. Germline V gene lookup returns CDR1 MNHNY and CDR2 SVGAGI (reference sequence). This CDR3 has 17 residues. CDR3 in amino acids: CARSYDPDRGRTDTQYF. DNA for the CDR3: TGTGCCAGGAGCTACGATCCAGACAGGGGGCGCACAGATACGCAATATTTT.

With regard to this clonotype: The junction shows a germline mismatch at one end, possibly a read error. The chain combines TRBV12-3 or TRBV12-4 with TRBJ2-1; the D gene is possibly TRBD2 (5 bases). The CDR3 loop spans 17 amino acids. DNA for the CDR3: TGTACCAGCAGTTCCGGAGGTGGTGGGAGCCTCCATAATGAGCAGTTCTTC. Residues: CTSSSGGGGSLHNEQFF.

With regard to this clonotype: At one end the junction does not follow the germline gene, possibly because of a read error. V usage is TRBV29-1 and J usage is TRBJ2-7, with 13 bases matching TRBD2. This CDR3 comprises 15 residues. Germline V lookup: CDR1 SQVTM, CDR2 ANQGSEA. CDR3 protein: CCVYGTSGTTYEQYF. The CDR3 nucleotides are TGCTGCGTGTATGGGACTAGCGGGACTACCTACGAGCAGTACTTC.

This chain links TRBV12-3 or TRBV12-4 with TRBJ1-6; 9 nucleotides match TRBD1. This CDR3 is built from 16 residues. J gave up 4 bases and V 10 bases, and 11 bases lay outside the gene matches. CDR3 nucleotides: TGTGCCAACACCCCCGAGACAGGGGGATATAATTCACCCCTCCACTTT. Its protein product is CANTPETGGYNSPLHF.

The chain couples TRBV20-1 to TRBJ2-2, with D perhaps matching TRBD1 (5 bases). This CDR3 has 14 amino acids. V was pared by 7 bases and J by 4 bases, with 16 bases between. Germline V lookup: CDR1 DFQATT, CDR2 SNEGSKA (reference sequence). The CDR3 DNA follows: TGCAGTGTGCGTTCGACAGTCTCCACCGGGGAGCTGTTTTTT. This encodes CSVRSTVSTGELFF.

For this clonotype: Compared with germline, one end of the junction differs, possibly owing to a read error. The CDR3 loop reads CTSSHNSVGEAFF. The CDR3, as DNA: TGTACCAGCAGCCATAACAGTGTCGGTGAAGCTTTCTTT. This chain links TRBV11-3 with TRBJ1-1, with unresolved D. CDR1 and CDR2 from the germline V gene are SGHNT and YENEEA. The CDR3 runs 13 residues.

About this clonotype: One junction end does not reproduce the germline sequence, and a read error may be involved. This chain connects TRBV4-2 to TRBJ1-1; tentatively, D is TRBD1 (6 bases). The CDR3 totals 13 residues. Germline loops: CDR1 LGHNA, CDR2 YNFKEQ. CDR3 in amino acids: CSNSRTDFIEAIF. Here the CDR3 DNA reads TGTTCCAACAGTCGGACAGATTTTATTGAAGCTATCTTT.